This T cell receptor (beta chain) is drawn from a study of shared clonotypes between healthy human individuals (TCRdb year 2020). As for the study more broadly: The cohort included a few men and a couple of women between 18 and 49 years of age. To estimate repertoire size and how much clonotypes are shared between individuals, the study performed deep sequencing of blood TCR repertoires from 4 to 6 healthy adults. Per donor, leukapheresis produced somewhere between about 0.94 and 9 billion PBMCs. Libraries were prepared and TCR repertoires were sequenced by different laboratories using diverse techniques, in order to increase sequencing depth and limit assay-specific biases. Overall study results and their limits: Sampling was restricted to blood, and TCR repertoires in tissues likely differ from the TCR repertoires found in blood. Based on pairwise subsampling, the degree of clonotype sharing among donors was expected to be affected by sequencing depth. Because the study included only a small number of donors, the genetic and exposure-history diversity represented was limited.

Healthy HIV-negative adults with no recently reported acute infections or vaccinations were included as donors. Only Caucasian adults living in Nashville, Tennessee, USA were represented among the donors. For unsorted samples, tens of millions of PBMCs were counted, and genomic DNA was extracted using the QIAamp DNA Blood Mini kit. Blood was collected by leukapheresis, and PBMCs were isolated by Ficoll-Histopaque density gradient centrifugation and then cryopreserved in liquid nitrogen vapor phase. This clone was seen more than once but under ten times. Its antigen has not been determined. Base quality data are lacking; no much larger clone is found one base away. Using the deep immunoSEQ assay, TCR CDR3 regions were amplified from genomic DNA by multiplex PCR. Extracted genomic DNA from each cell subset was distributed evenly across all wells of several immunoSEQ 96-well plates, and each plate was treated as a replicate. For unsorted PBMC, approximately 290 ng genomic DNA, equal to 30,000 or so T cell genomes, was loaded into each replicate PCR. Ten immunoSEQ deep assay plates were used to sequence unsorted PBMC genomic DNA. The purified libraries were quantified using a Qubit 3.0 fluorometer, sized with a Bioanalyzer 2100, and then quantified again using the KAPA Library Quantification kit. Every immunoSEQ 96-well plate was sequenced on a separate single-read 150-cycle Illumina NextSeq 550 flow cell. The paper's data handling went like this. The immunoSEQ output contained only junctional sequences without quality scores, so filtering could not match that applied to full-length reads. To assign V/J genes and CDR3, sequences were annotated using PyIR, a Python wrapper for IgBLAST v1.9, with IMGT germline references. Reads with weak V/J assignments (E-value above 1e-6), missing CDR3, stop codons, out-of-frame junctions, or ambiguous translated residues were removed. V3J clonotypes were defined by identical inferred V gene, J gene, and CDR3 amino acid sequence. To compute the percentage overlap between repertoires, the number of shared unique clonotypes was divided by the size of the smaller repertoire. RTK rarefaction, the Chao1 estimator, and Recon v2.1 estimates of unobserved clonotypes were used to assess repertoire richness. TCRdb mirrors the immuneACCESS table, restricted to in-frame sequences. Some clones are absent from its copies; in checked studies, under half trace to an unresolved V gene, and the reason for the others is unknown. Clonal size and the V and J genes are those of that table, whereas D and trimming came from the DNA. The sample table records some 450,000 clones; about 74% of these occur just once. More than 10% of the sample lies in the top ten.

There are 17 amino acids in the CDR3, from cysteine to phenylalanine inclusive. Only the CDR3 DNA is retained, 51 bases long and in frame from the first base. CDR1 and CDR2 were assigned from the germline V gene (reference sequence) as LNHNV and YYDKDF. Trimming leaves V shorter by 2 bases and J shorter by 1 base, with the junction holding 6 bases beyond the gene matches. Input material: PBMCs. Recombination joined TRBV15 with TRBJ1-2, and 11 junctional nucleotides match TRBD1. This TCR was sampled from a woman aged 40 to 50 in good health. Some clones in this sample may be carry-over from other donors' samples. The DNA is TGTGCCACCAGCAGACCCCGAGGGACAGGGGGTAACTATGGCTACACCTTC. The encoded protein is CATSRPRGTGGNYGYTF.